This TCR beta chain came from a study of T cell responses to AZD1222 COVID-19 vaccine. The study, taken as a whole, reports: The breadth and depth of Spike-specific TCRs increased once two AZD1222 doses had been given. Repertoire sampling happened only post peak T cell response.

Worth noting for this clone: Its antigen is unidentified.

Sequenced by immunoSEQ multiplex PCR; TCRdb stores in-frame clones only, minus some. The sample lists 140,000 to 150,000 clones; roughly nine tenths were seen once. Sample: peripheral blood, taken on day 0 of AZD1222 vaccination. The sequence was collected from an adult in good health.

CDR3 DNA sequence: TGTGCCAGCGCCCCGGGAGGGGGATACAATGAGCAGTTCTTC. This gives the protein CASAPGGGYNEQFF. The rearrangement uses TRBV2 and TRBJ2-1, with TRBD2 identical over 8 bases. Germline V gene data show CDR1 as SNHLY and CDR2 as FYNNEI. CDR3 size: 14 residues. The junction had 7 bases not matched to a gene; V was cut back by 8 bases and J by 4 bases.